Here is one TCR beta chain with its context. This specimen comes from a study of blood T cell repertoires in COVID-19. At the level of the study: From T cells, B-cell-depleted T cells, or PBMCs came the material, which was cDNA or gDNA.

Per the authors' pipeline: How many nucleated cells were present was estimated from reference gene primer amplification. Assay used: immunoSEQ multiplex PCR; TCRdb lists only in-frame clones, some missing. The D gene and trimming were derived from the DNA, and the V and J assignments and clone size from that table. The profile covers roughly 380,000 clones, with 70% to 90% appearing a single time and roughly 1.6% taken by the ten largest. The germline CDR1 and CDR2 sequences are MRHNA and SNTAGT. This CDR3 is built from 11 residues. Deletions cut 6 bases from V and 12 bases from J, with 12 bases between.

The chain employs TRBV6-4 and TRBJ2-1; no clear D. This TCR was sampled from a woman aged 35 to 49 with COVID-19, enrolled during active disease. Sequencing input: peripheral blood. CDR3 protein: CASSEKVVQFF. For the CDR3, the DNA is TGTGCCAGCAGCGAGAAAGTGGTGCAGTTCTTC.